This T cell receptor (beta chain) was sequenced in a study of cytomegalovirus exposure and HLA in healthy donors. V was clipped by 6 bases and J by 4 bases, with 18 bases between them. Germline V gene lookup returns CDR1 MDHEN and CDR2 SYDVKM. There are 15 residues in the CDR3. With 60 Vbeta and 13 Jbeta primers, the PCR was carried out. Sequencing used immunoSEQ multiplex PCR; TCRdb keeps in-frame clones, though not all of them. The sample includes under 150,000 clones, roughly 80% of them seen just once. The specimen sequenced was PBMCs. The V gene is TRBV28, the J gene TRBJ1-1, with D perhaps TRBD1 (5 bases). This sequence was found in a woman aged 35 to 49 in good health and CMV-seropositive. The DNA of the CDR3 is TGTGCCAGCAGCCCCCCCCCTGGGGGGGGCACTGAAGCTTTCTTT. Translated: CASSPPPGGGTEAFF.